This T cell receptor beta chain was obtained from a study of CD8+ T cells in alopecia areata. Regarding the study as a whole: For patients receiving tofacitinib, scalp clonality and expanded CD8+ clones among the top 100 significantly decreased.

The germline V gene has CDR1 SGHRS and CDR2 YFSETQ. The CDR3 runs 14 residues. The V segment lost 4 bases and the J segment 4 bases; nucleotides outside the gene matches: 6. A note on this clone: Its specificity is unknown.

The sequencing template was cDNA reverse transcribed from extracted RNA. Here immunoSEQ multiplex PCR was the method, and the copy in TCRdb shows in-frame clones only, minus some. This sample has a few hundred thousand clones, with 60% found just once. The treatment denotes: oral pan-JAK inhibitor, 5-10 mg twice daily. In alopecia areata patients, both lesional scalp punch biopsies and peripheral blood were collected. Cell sorting was applied to PBMCs, and CD4+ and CD8+ T cells were collected. The input for sequencing was CD4+ T cells sorted from blood, taken around week 54, from a patient treated with tofacitinib. The chain is built from TRBV5-1 and TRBJ2-7; 9 bases fit TRBD1. The source of this sequence is a human donor with alopecia areata. CDR3 region: CASSTLTGGYEQYF. In DNA form, the CDR3 reads TGCGCCAGCAGCACCTTGACAGGGGGTTACGAGCAGTACTTC.